The sequence of this T cell receptor beta chain was determined in a study of blood T cell repertoires in COVID-19. Background on the study: The samples span acute and convalescent COVID-19 from the United States, Italy and Spain.

This table comes from immunoSEQ multiplex PCR, and its TCRdb copy is limited to in-frame clones, with some not included. The sample carries more than 250,000 clones, roughly 90% recorded once. The CDR3 has 16 residues. Germline CDR1 and CDR2: MGHDK and SYGVNS. With 3 bases clipped from V and 6 bases from J, the junction kept 10 bases outside the gene matches. The sequencing sample was made of peripheral blood. This TCR came from a man in his late teens or twenties who had recovered from COVID-19. The V gene is TRBV25-1, the J gene TRBJ2-7; 11 bases line up with TRBD1. The CDR3 region is CASSDRGQGASSEQYF. In DNA, the CDR3 is TGTGCCAGCAGTGACCGCGGACAGGGGGCATCGAGCGAGCAGTACTTC.